This TCR beta chain was sequenced during a study of patients and donors after allogeneic stem cell transplantation. The CDR3 has 15 residues. Germline assignment: CDR1 MNHEY and CDR2 SVGEGT. With 6 bases removed from V and 1 base from J, the gap between germline ends came to 13 bases. TCRdb analysed the RT-PCR reads with MiXCR anew, one entry per CDR3 protein. The data show some 880,000 distinct CDR3 sequences, with around 17% seen just once and about 6% held by the top ten. Sequenced sample: blood, either unsorted or a sorted T cell fraction (not recorded which). This chain joins TRBV6-2 or TRBV6-3 and TRBJ2-4, with D possibly TRBD1 on 6 matching bases. This receptor was obtained from a human donor who was either an allogeneic HSCT recipient or a stem cell or donor lymphocyte infusion donor (not recorded which). It is not recorded whose cells these are; they may come from a transplant donor. The CDR3 DNA reads as TGTGCCAGCAGACCCACACAGGGCGCCAAAAACATTCAGTACTTC. It encodes CASRPTQGAKNIQYF.